A single sample is the source of the 8 T cell receptor beta chains below, sequenced in a study of human T cells and chemical hapten exposure. Time point denoted: patch test 1, 2 weeks after DPC sensitization. As to treatment: therapeutic diphenylcyclopropenone sensitization with weekly scalp DPC. TCRdb called the RACE reads again in MiXCR, with one record for every CDR3 protein. In the table there are 300,000 to 400,000 distinct CDR3 sequences, 5.5% to 8% of which are singletons. The material sequenced was whole blood, taken in connection with sensitization to the hapten diphenylcyclopropenone (DPC). These receptors came from a woman aged 18-30 years with alopecia areata. Some clones in this sample may be carry-over from other donors' samples.

This clonotype was seen a handful of times. The V call is TRBV10-3, the J call TRBJ1-2; D is unclear. Germline V gene data show CDR1 as ENHRY and CDR2 as SYGVKD. This CDR3 contains 13 residues. The germline V and J ends were trimmed by 9 bases and 6 bases, with 17 bases remaining between them. CDR3 sequence reads: CAIRGSSKDGYTF. In DNA, the CDR3 is TGTGCCATTCGGGGTTCTAGTAAGGATGGCTACACCTTC.

This chain links TRBV3-1 with TRBJ1-2, with TRBD1 as a possible D gene (5 bases). This CDR3 has 13 residues. CDR1 and CDR2 from the germline V gene are LGHDT and YNNKEL (reference sequence). V was pared by 4 bases and J by 4 bases, with 10 bases between. For the CDR3, the DNA is TGTGCCAGCAGCCGTATGGGGGGCTATGGCTACACCTTC. Translation gives CASSRMGGYGYTF.

This clonotype was counted only a few times. The chain employs TRBV7-2 and TRBJ2-5; D remains ambiguous. Per the germline V gene, CDR1 is SGHTA and CDR2 is FQGNSA. Trimming took 0 bases from V and 5 from J, leaving 7 bases between them. The CDR3 sequence is 13 residues long. As DNA, the CDR3 is TGTGCCAGCAGCTTAGCCCCCCGGGAGACCCAGTACTTC. This translates into CASSLAPRETQYF.

This clonotype was observed a few times. V is TRBV27 and J is TRBJ2-1; no firm D call. The V gene's germline CDR1 is MNHEY and CDR2 SMNVEV (reference sequence). Trimming took off 2 bases at V and 1 base at J, with 9 bases between the two ends. The CDR3 sequence is 15 residues long. The CDR3 coding sequence is TGTGCCAGCAGTTTAACCCGCTTATCCTACAATGAGCAGTTCTTC. Its translation is CASSLTRLSYNEQFF.

The sample holds a few counts of this clonotype. CDR3 sequence (DNA): TGCGCCAGCAGCCAAGTTCCCGGGGTGTCTAACTCTGGAAACACCATATATTTT. The encoded protein is CASSQVPGVSNSGNTIYF. The J gene is TRBJ1-3, the V gene TRBV4-3; D gene ambiguous. The V and J ends lost 1 base and 0 bases respectively, with 16 bases between them. CDR3 length equals 18 residues. From germline, CDR1 is LGHNA and CDR2 YSLEER.

The genes are TRBV6-6 and TRBJ2-2; D tentatively fits TRBD1 or TRBD2 (5 bases each). In germline, CDR1 is MNHNY, CDR2 SVGAGI (reference sequence). The CDR3 totals 15 residues. Deletions cut 3 bases from V and 3 bases from J, with 11 bases between. In nucleotides, the CDR3 is TGTGCCAGCAGTTATGGGGGTCTGGACACCGGGGAGCTGTTTTTT. It encodes CASSYGGLDTGELFF.

This clonotype was seen at least ten times. The rearrangement uses TRBV6-5 and TRBJ2-7, with a tentative D call TRBD1 (6 bases). Germline lookup yields CDR1 MNHEY and CDR2 SVGAGI. The CDR3 is 14 residues long. Trimming removed 5 bases at V and 6 bases at J, with 17 bases between. CDR3 in amino acids: CASSTGLVGVEQYF. CDR3 nucleotides: TGTGCCAGCAGTACAGGGTTGGTAGGAGTCGAGCAGTACTTC.

The chain couples TRBV20-1 to TRBJ2-7, with no clear D. V shed 1 base and J shed 2 bases, with 15 bases lying between them. The germline V gene encodes CDR1 DFQATT and CDR2 SNEGSKA (reference sequence). The CDR3 contains 15 residues. The CDR3 nucleotides read TGCAGTGCTAGAGCCCCAAGCGCGACAACCTACGAGCAGTACTTC. It yields the protein CSARAPSATTYEQYF.